The 11 T cell receptor beta chains presented below share a single source sample, sequenced in a study of blood T cell repertoires in COVID-19. The table came from immunoSEQ multiplex PCR; TCRdb's copy has only in-frame clones and leaves some out. The sample has 190,000 or so clones; about 83% are singletons. The sample taken for sequencing was peripheral blood. The source is a woman aged 18-29 years who had recovered from COVID-19.

The gene calls are TRBV12-5 and TRBJ2-1, with a tentative D call TRBD2 (6 bases). Germline V lookup: CDR1 LGHNT, CDR2 FRNRAP. The CDR3 totals 17 residues. V shed 0 bases and J shed 2 bases, with 14 bases lying between them. CDR3 bases: TGTGCTAGTGGTTTGGTACTCGGGCGGGGAACCTACAATGAGCAGTTCTTC. Encoded protein: CASGLVLGRGTYNEQFF.

J is TRBJ1-4 and V is TRBV19, with TRBD1 identical over 7 bases. After removal of 3 bases from V and 4 bases from J, the junction contained 2 bases not matched to a gene. The germline V gene encodes CDR1 LNHDA and CDR2 SQIVND (reference sequence). The CDR3 totals 14 residues. The CDR3 sequence: CASSMGQFNEKLFF. In DNA form, the CDR3 reads TGTGCCAGTAGTATGGGACAGTTTAATGAAAAACTGTTTTTT.

V gene TRBV5-1 combines with J gene TRBJ1-1; D may be TRBD1 (5 bases). Germline V gene sequence: CDR1 SGHRS, CDR2 YFSETQ. V dropped 3 bases and J dropped 5 bases, with 17 bases sitting between them. The CDR3 runs 15 residues. In DNA, the CDR3 is TGCGCCAGCAGCTGGGCCAGCTCTGGGGGGACTGAAGCTTTCTTT. Protein: CASSWASSGGTEAFF.

The count of this clone is one. The chain couples TRBV2 to TRBJ2-1, with D possibly matching TRBD2 (6 bases). This CDR3 spans 15 amino acids. Deletions cut 4 bases from V and 6 bases from J, with 16 bases between. Germline values: CDR1 SNHLY, CDR2 FYNNEI. For the CDR3, the DNA is TGTGCCAGCAGTGGTTTACGGGACTCCCTCAATGAGCAGTTCTTC. Amino acids: CASSGLRDSLNEQFF.

This clone was counted a few times. The chain couples TRBV19 to TRBJ2-2; 7 nucleotides match TRBD1. This CDR3 contains 15 residues. With 1 base clipped from V and 6 bases from J, the junction kept 5 bases outside the gene matches. Looked up from germline, CDR1 is LNHDA and CDR2 is SQIVND (reference sequence). The CDR3 coding sequence is TGTGCCAGTAGTATAGTAAGGCAGGGGGCCGGGGAGCTGTTTTTT. Translating it yields CASSIVRQGAGELFF.

Only a few counts were recorded for this clone. The chain has TRBV27 and TRBJ1-1; tentative D call: TRBD1 (6 bases). This CDR3 spans 11 amino acids. V lost 7 bases to trimming and J lost 10 bases, with 13 bases between them. CDR1 is MNHEY and CDR2 is SMNVEV in the germline V gene (reference sequence). CDR3 residues: CASKAGVRAFF. The CDR3 DNA follows: TGTGCCAGCAAAGCAGGGGTTCGAGCTTTCTTT.

V and J are TRBV7-9 and TRBJ1-1; 7 positions agree with TRBD1. Losses at the gene ends were 5 bases for V and 4 bases for J; bases not matched to a gene: 4. Germline V lookup: CDR1 SEHNR, CDR2 FQNEAQ (reference sequence). This CDR3 is 13 amino acids long. The CDR3 region is CASSPRDSTEAFF. The CDR3 DNA reads TGTGCCAGCAGCCCCCGGGACAGCACTGAAGCTTTCTTT.

CDR3 in amino acids: CASSYSSRSQETQYF. For the CDR3, the DNA is TGTGCCAGCAGTTACTCCTCACGGAGTCAAGAGACCCAGTACTTC. The chain carries TRBV6-6 and TRBJ2-5; D is unclear. Per germline, CDR1 MNHNY and CDR2 SVGAGI (reference sequence). This CDR3 spans 15 amino acids. Trimming took off 0 bases at V and 2 bases at J, with 10 bases between the two ends.

The chain has TRBV3-1 (or the pseudogene TRBV3-2) and TRBJ2-7, with 7 bases matching TRBD1. The germline V gene has CDR1 LGHDT and CDR2 YNNKEL (reference sequence). This CDR3 is 14 amino acids long. After removal of 3 bases from V and 3 bases from J, the junction contained 5 bases not matched to a gene. The CDR3 here is CASSHRDSNYEQYF. The CDR3 region has the DNA TGTGCCAGCAGCCATCGGGACAGTAACTACGAGCAGTACTTC.

The rearrangement joins TRBV7-9 to TRBJ2-3; 7 nucleotides match TRBD2. The junction had 13 bases not matched to a gene; V was cut back by 5 bases and J by 2 bases. This CDR3 has 17 residues. The germline V gene encodes CDR1 SEHNR and CDR2 FQNEAQ (reference sequence). The CDR3 DNA is TGTGCCAGCAGCCCAGATCTTTGGGGGGGAGACACAGATACGCAGTATTTT. The encoded protein is CASSPDLWGGDTDTQYF.

This chain links TRBV7-9 with TRBJ1-3, with 8 bases aligning to TRBD1. V shed 8 bases and J 0 bases; nucleotides not matched to a gene: 3. Germline CDR1 SEHNR, CDR2 FQNEAQ (reference sequence). CDR3 length: 14 amino acids. In DNA form, the CDR3 reads TGTGCCAGCGCCCAGGGGGCCTCTGGAAACACCATATATTTT. Amino acids: CASAQGASGNTIYF.